This T cell receptor (beta chain) is drawn from a study of T cell responses to AZD1222 COVID-19 vaccine. TCRdb keeps only in-frame clones here, not all; method: immunoSEQ multiplex PCR. The sample shows some 170,000 clones, just over 90% of them seen only once. This TCR derives from an adult who received the AZD1222 COVID-19 vaccine. The specimen comprised peripheral blood, sampled 28 days after the second AZD1222 dose.

The CDR3 bases are TGCGCCAGCGAACCGCTTCCGGCAGGGGTCGGCGGGGAGCTGTTTTTT. Protein: CASEPLPAGVGGELFF. The J gene is TRBJ2-2, the V gene TRBV5-1, with D perhaps matching TRBD1 (6 bases). The CDR3 sequence is 16 residues long. Between the trimmed V and J ends, which lost 7 bases and 7 bases, there was a span of 23 bases. Germline V gene sequence: CDR1 SGHRS, CDR2 YFSETQ.